This T cell receptor beta chain stems from a study of regulatory T cells in long-lasting Graves disease. The overall study: The antithyroid drugs taken by newly diagnosed Graves' patients had been used for under 3 months.

This CDR3 spans 16 amino acids. J lost 3 bases, V lost 4 bases, and 8 bases had no gene match. The germline gives CDR1 KGHDR, CDR2 SFDVKD. The authors built TCR beta libraries using iRepertoire HTBI primers and Arm-PCR of CDR3 regions. Via MiXCR, TCRdb re-called the multiplex PCR reads, giving one row per CDR3 protein. The repertoire holds 500,000 or so distinct CDR3 sequences, with about 16% as singletons. This clonotype was seen ten or more times. Time point denoted: newly diagnosed GD, antithyroid drugs for less than 3 months. The TCR library was prepared using RNA isolated from PBMCs. Into tubes containing EDTA, approximately 9.4 milliliters of peripheral blood were drawn. In addition, the sample was reused for a study of T cells in Graves' hyperthyroidism and ophthalmopathy. As reported in that work: When the TCR CDR3 underwent first-round RT-PCR, the HTBI primer set was used.

This clonotype was obtained from a woman aged 40-60 years with Graves disease. This chain uses TRBV24-1 with TRBJ2-5; 9 nucleotides match TRBD2. Source: peripheral blood mononuclear cells (PBMCs), taken at new diagnosis, from a patient treated with antithyroid drugs. The CDR3 nucleotides read TGTGCCACCAGTGAGCGGGGGGGATTACGAAAAGAGACCCAGTACTTC. It translates to CATSERGGLRKETQYF.